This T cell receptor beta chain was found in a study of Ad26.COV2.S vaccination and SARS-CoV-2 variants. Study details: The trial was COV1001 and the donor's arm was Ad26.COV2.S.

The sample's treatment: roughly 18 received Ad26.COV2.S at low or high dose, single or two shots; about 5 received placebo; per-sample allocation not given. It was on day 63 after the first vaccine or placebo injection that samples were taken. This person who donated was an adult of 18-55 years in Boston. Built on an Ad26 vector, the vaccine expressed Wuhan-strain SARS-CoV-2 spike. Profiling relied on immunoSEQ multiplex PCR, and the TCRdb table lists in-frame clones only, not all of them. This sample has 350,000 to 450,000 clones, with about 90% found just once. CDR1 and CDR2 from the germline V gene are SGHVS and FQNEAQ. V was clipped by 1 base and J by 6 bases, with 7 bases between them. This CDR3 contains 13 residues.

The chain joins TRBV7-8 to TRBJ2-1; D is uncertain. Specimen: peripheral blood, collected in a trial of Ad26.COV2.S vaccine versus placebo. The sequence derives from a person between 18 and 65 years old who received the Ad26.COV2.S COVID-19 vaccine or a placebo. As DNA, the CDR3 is TGTGCCAGCAGCTTAGATACCCGCAATGAGCAGTTCTTC. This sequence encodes CASSLDTRNEQFF.